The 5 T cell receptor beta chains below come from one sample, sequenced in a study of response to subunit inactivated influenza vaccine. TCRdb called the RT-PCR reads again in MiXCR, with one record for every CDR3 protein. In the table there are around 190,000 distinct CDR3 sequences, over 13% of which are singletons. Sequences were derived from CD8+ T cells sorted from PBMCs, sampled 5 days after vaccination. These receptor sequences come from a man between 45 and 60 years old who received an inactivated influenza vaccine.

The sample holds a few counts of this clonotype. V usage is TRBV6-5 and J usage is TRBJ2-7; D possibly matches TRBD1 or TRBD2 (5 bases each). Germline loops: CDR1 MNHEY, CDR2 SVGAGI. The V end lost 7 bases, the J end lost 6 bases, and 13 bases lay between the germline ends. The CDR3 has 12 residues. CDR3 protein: CASNDPGREQYF. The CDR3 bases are TGTGCCAGCAACGACCCGGGGCGCGAGCAGTACTTC.

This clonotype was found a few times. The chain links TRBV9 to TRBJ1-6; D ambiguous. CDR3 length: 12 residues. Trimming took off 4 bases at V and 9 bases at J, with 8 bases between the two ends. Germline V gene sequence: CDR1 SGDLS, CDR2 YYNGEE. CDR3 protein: CASSIRGSPLHF. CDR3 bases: TGTGCCAGCAGCATCCGGGGTTCACCCCTCCACTTT.

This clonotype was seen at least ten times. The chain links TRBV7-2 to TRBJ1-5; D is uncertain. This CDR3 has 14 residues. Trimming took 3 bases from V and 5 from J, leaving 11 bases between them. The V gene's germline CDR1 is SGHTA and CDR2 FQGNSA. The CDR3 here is CASSLRDTDQPQHF. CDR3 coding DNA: TGTGCCAGCAGCTTGCGGGATACGGATCAGCCCCAGCATTTT. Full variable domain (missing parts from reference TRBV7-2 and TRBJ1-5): GAGVSQSPSNKVTEKGKDVELRCDPISGHTALYWYRQSLGQGLEFLIYFQGNSAPDKSGLPSDRFSAERTGGSVSTLTIQRTQQEDSAVYLCASSLRDTDQPQHFGDGTRLSIL.

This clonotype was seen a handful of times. Here the CDR3 reads CASTPGSGRGEGYTF. DNA for the CDR3: TGTGCCAGCACCCCCGGGTCAGGGAGAGGAGAAGGCTACACCTTC. The V and J genes are TRBV4-2 and TRBJ1-2; D possibly corresponds to TRBD1 (5 bases). CDR1 is LGHNA, CDR2 YNFKEQ, per germline. V was clipped by 7 bases and J by 8 bases, with 23 bases between them. CDR3 size: 15 residues.

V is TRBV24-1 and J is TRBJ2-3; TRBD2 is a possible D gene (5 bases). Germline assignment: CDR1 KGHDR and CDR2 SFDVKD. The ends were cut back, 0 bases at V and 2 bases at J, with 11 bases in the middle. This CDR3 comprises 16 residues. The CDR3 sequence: CATSDLWAGNTDTQYF. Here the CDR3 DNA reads TGTGCCACCAGTGATTTGTGGGCCGGGAACACAGATACGCAGTATTTT.